The clone carrying this T cell receptor beta chain was found a few times. These data originate in a study of blood T cell repertoires in COVID-19. Study at large: COVID-19 samples collected from the United States, Italy and Spain covered acute and convalescent phases.

Method: immunoSEQ multiplex PCR; TCRdb's copy keeps in-frame clones and lacks some. The data hold approximately 220,000 clones, with around 86% observed a single time. CDR3 length: 16 residues. CDR1 MNHNS and CDR2 SASEGT come from the germline V gene. V shed 2 bases, J shed 3 bases, and the junction held 9 bases outside the gene matches. The clonotype comes from a man aged 45-65 years with acute or convalescent COVID-19. The chain is built from TRBV6-1 and TRBJ1-2, with 7 bases lining up with TRBD1. Source material: peripheral blood. Here the CDR3 reads CASSEWGQQSYYGYTF. The CDR3 bases are TGTGCCAGCAGTGAATGGGGACAGCAGAGTTACTATGGCTACACCTTC.